A single sample is the source of the 20 T cell receptor beta chains below, sequenced in a study of blood T cell repertoires in COVID-19 (dated by TCRdb to about 2020). The library was made by the immunoSEQ multiplex PCR assay. This immuneACCESS table, as held by TCRdb, lists in-frame sequences with V and J called but not all clones. Of the missing ones, under half trace to an unresolved V gene in checked studies; the others have no known cause. This sample is represented by 250,000 to 400,000 clones; 89% of them were singletons. Roughly 5% of the sample is taken by the ten largest. The sequencing input was PBMCs or T cells enriched from blood (not recorded which). The receptors were gathered from a man in his sixties who had recovered from COVID-19.

This clone came up once. This chain joins TRBV18 and TRBJ1-2; TRBD1 might be the D (5 bases). CDR1 is KGHSH and CDR2 is LQKENI in the germline V gene. This CDR3 is built from 13 residues. V was clipped by 6 bases and J by 8 bases, with 16 bases between them. The CDR3 region has the DNA TGTGCCAGCTCGGCGGACACACCGGTCGGCTACACCTTC. It translates to CASSADTPVGYTF.

This rearrangement joins TRBV28 to TRBJ1-2; the D gene is possibly TRBD1 (6 bases). This CDR3 contains 10 residues. CDR1 is MDHEN, CDR2 SYDVKM, per germline. The CDR3 region is CARGSYGYTF. The CDR3 region has the DNA TGTGCGAGGGGGTCGTATGGCTACACCTTC.

V is TRBV2 and J is TRBJ1-2, with TRBD1 matching 9 bases. CDR1 and CDR2 (germline): SNHLY, FYNNEI. Trimming took 3 bases from V and 5 from J; bases not matched to a gene: 7. CDR3 length equals 15 residues. Written as DNA, the CDR3 is TGTGCCAGCAGTGATCCGGTGACAGGGGGTTATGGCTACACCTTC. This encodes CASSDPVTGGYGYTF.

The J gene is TRBJ2-5, the V gene TRBV6-5, with D possibly being TRBD2 (6 bases). CDR3 size: 14 residues. V lost 4 bases and J lost 5, with 14 bases in between. Germline CDR1 is MNHEY and CDR2 is SVGAGI. The CDR3 nucleotides are TGTGCCAGCAGTTCTGTGGTAGCGGTGGAGACCCAGTACTTC. Its translation: CASSSVVAVETQYF.

The chain couples TRBV10-3 to TRBJ2-2; D is ambiguous. CDR1 ENHRY and CDR2 SYGVKD come from the germline V gene. V lost 3 bases and J 5 bases, leaving 7 bases between the germline ends. CDR3 size: 13 residues. The CDR3 reads CAISDTATGELFF. The CDR3 DNA reads as TGTGCCATCAGTGACACAGCAACCGGGGAGCTGTTTTTT.

CDR3 DNA sequence: TGTGCCAGCAGCCGGGACAGGGCCGTAGGGGCCAACGTCCTGACTTTC. Residues: CASSRDRAVGANVLTF. The genes are TRBV6-4 and TRBJ2-6; 9 bases align to TRBD1. The CDR3 runs 16 residues. V trimming: 6 bases; J trimming: 4 bases; junction bases outside the gene matches: 7. Per the germline V gene, CDR1 is MRHNA and CDR2 is SNTAGT.

This clone came up once. A read error may produce the germline difference seen at one junction end. V gene TRBV7-7 combines with J gene TRBJ1-1, with 8 bases lining up with TRBD1. Per the germline V gene, CDR1 is SSHAT and CDR2 is FNYEAQ (reference sequence). The CDR3 has 16 amino acids. The CDR3 nucleotides read TGTGCTAGCAGCCCCTTAGTGGGGACAGGGAACACTGAAGCTTTCTTT. It encodes CASSPLVGTGNTEAFF.

Comments on this clone: The junction departs from the called germline gene at one end, perhaps through a read error. The chain couples TRBV6-2 or TRBV6-3 to TRBJ1-5, with 7 bases identical to TRBD1. Per germline, CDR1 MNHEY and CDR2 SVGEGT. There are 12 residues in the CDR3. The CDR3 reads CASSTPGQSTYF. As DNA, the CDR3 is TGTGCCAGCAGTACTCCGGGACAGAGCACTTATTTT.

The rearrangement joins TRBV7-9 to TRBJ2-5, with 8 bases matching TRBD1. This CDR3 has 14 amino acids. CDR1 and CDR2 from the germline V gene are SEHNR and FQNEAQ (reference sequence). V shed 5 bases, J shed 5 bases, and the junction held 7 bases outside the gene matches. Here the CDR3 DNA reads TGTGCCAGCAGCCCCGGACAGGGAAGGGAGACCCAGTACTTC. Translating gives CASSPGQGRETQYF.

The chain is built from TRBV25-1 and TRBJ2-1; D is possibly TRBD2 (6 bases). V dropped 5 bases and J dropped 6 bases, with 14 bases sitting between them. This CDR3 region has 14 residues. CDR1 and CDR2 from the germline V gene are MGHDK and SYGVNS. DNA of the CDR3: TGTGCCAGCAGTTATAGCGGTACATTCAATGAGCAGTTCTTC. As protein: CASSYSGTFNEQFF.

The chain uses TRBV9 and TRBJ2-6; 9 positions match TRBD1. Trimming at V came to 3 bases and at J to 2 bases, leaving 3 bases not matched to a gene. The CDR3 contains 16 residues. Germline CDR1 and CDR2: SGDLS and YYNGEE. CDR3 sequence: CASSGTGDPGANVLTF. The CDR3 DNA follows: TGTGCCAGCAGCGGGACAGGGGATCCTGGGGCCAACGTCCTGACTTTC.

The chain carries TRBV15 and TRBJ1-6; D is uncertain. Germline V gene data show CDR1 as LNHNV and CDR2 as YYDKDF (reference sequence). V was cut by 1 base and J by 7 bases, with 5 bases left in between. The length of the CDR3 is 13 residues. The CDR3 DNA reads TGTGCCACCAGCAGAGTTTTAAATTCACCCCTCCACTTT. This gives the protein CATSRVLNSPLHF.

This rearrangement joins TRBV18 to TRBJ2-7; D possibly corresponds to TRBD1 (5 bases). V was pared by 3 bases and J by 6 bases, with 21 bases between. Germline V gene data show CDR1 as KGHSH and CDR2 as LQKENI. The CDR3 length is 16 residues. The CDR3 DNA reads TGTGCCAGCTCACCTCTGTCCAGACAGCTCGGATCCGAGCAGTACTTC. Translation: CASSPLSRQLGSEQYF.

V usage is TRBV28 and J usage is TRBJ2-1, with 9 bases identical to TRBD1. Looked up from germline, CDR1 is MDHEN and CDR2 is SYDVKM. With V trimmed by 6 bases and J by 4 bases, 4 bases remained unmatched. The CDR3 loop spans 14 amino acids. CDR3 sequence reads: CASRMGQGYNEQFF. CDR3 bases: TGTGCCAGCAGGATGGGACAGGGTTACAATGAGCAGTTCTTC.

V usage is TRBV7-3 and J usage is TRBJ2-1; 11 nucleotides match TRBD2. The CDR3 sequence is 14 residues long. Germline assignment: CDR1 SGHTA and CDR2 FQGTGA. The ends lost 4 bases at V and 4 bases at J; junction bases unmatched: 0. This CDR3 is CASSSSGRYNEQFF. The CDR3 DNA follows: TGTGCCAGCAGCTCTAGCGGGAGGTACAATGAGCAGTTCTTC.

V and J are TRBV9 and TRBJ2-1; 11 nucleotides line up with TRBD2. Per germline, CDR1 SGDLS and CDR2 YYNGEE. V lost 1 base to trimming and J lost 0 bases; unmatched junction nucleotides: 9. The CDR3 is 19 residues long. The CDR3 sequence: CASSVPTGTSGGSYNEQFF. The CDR3 nucleotides are TGTGCCAGCAGCGTACCGACCGGGACTAGCGGAGGCTCCTACAATGAGCAGTTCTTC.

The chain uses TRBV28 and TRBJ1-1; a possible D gene is TRBD1 (5 bases). Germline lookup yields CDR1 MDHEN and CDR2 SYDVKM. V lost 10 bases, J lost 1 base, and 16 bases lay in between. The length of the CDR3 is 14 residues. The DNA for the CDR3 is TGTGCCACCCTCTGGGGGGGAGGGAACACTGAAGCTTTCTTT. As protein: CATLWGGGNTEAFF.

CDR3 in amino acids: CASTRTGLEQYF. CDR3 in DNA: TGTGCCAGCACCCGGACAGGGCTAGAGCAGTACTTC. The V and J genes are TRBV28 and TRBJ2-7; 8 bases align to TRBD1. V was clipped by 7 bases and J by 7 bases; unmatched bases: 6. The CDR3 has 12 residues. CDR1 is MDHEN and CDR2 is SYDVKM in the germline V gene. The whole variable domain, filled in from reference TRBV28 and TRBJ2-7, reads DVKVTQSSRYLVKRTGEKVFLECVQDMDHENMFWYRQDPGLGLRLIYFSYDVKMKEKGDIPEGYSVSREKKERFSLILESASTNQTSMYLCASTRTGLEQYFGPGTRLTVT.

This clone was seen only a few times. The chain is built from TRBV3-1 (or the pseudogene TRBV3-2) and TRBJ2-7; no firm D call. Trimming took 6 bases from V and 3 from J, leaving 12 bases between them. This CDR3 is 13 amino acids long. Germline V CDR1 and CDR2: LGHDT, YNNKEL (reference sequence). CDR3 bases: TGTGCCAGCAGTCTTGGGCCTCACTACGAGCAGTACTTC. Translated: CASSLGPHYEQYF.

The chain combines TRBV6-5 with TRBJ1-2; weak D call: TRBD1 (6 bases). V was shortened by 6 bases and J by 8 bases, with 16 bases between the two germline ends. The germline CDR1 and CDR2 sequences are MNHEY and SVGAGI. This CDR3 region has 13 residues. CDR3 residues: CASRVPGAEGYTF. In DNA, the CDR3 is TGTGCCAGCAGAGTCCCAGGGGCGGAGGGCTACACCTTC.